The 5 T cell receptor beta chains in this list originate from one sample, sequenced in a study of blood T cell repertoires in COVID-19. The method was immunoSEQ multiplex PCR; TCRdb's version includes in-frame clones alone and lacks a portion of them. The data contain approximately 160,000 clones, 90% of them seen just once; the ten biggest clones take up approximately 0.56%. The source material was peripheral blood. These receptors were taken from a man aged 50 to 59 with acute or convalescent COVID-19.

V usage is TRBV19 and J usage is TRBJ2-1; 10 nucleotides line up with TRBD2. The CDR3 runs 18 residues. CDR1 and CDR2 from the germline V gene are LNHDA and SQIVND (reference sequence). V was clipped by 3 bases and J by 0 bases; unmatched bases: 8. CDR3 bases: TGTGCCAGTAGTATGGGGCTAGCGGGGGTTAGCTCCTACAATGAGCAGTTCTTC. Residues: CASSMGLAGVSSYNEQFF.

The chain links TRBV9 to TRBJ1-2, with TRBD1 matching over 8 bases. V lost 4 bases and J lost 6; bases outside the gene matches: 11. CDR1 and CDR2 from the germline V gene are SGDLS and YYNGEE. The length of the CDR3 is 15 residues. CDR3 nucleotides: TGTGCCAGCAGCCTAATGGGACAGGAGGGCGATGGCTACACCTTC. As protein: CASSLMGQEGDGYTF.

The chain recombines TRBV6-2 or TRBV6-3 with TRBJ2-5; 7 nucleotides line up with TRBD2. The CDR3 contains 15 residues. The germline gives CDR1 MNHEY, CDR2 SVGEGT. Trimming cost V 2 bases and J 0 bases; bases outside gene matches: 3. The CDR3 reads CASSYDGGNQETQYF. The CDR3 DNA reads as TGTGCCAGCAGTTACGACGGGGGGAACCAAGAGACCCAGTACTTC.

The chain carries TRBV28 and TRBJ2-5, with 11 nucleotides matching TRBD1. Germline CDR1 reads MDHEN; CDR2 reads SYDVKM. The J segment lost 5 bases and the V segment lost 4 bases, leaving 6 bases of the junction unmatched. The CDR3 spans 15 residues. CDR3: CASSSPGQGDETQYF. DNA for the CDR3: TGTGCCAGCAGTTCGCCGGGACAGGGGGATGAGACCCAGTACTTC.

The CDR3 reads CASSIVAGAGELFF. As DNA, the CDR3 is TGTGCCAGTAGTATAGTAGCGGGGGCCGGGGAGCTGTTTTTT. The chain uses TRBV19 and TRBJ2-2; 9 bases align to TRBD2. V shed 1 base, J shed 6 bases, and the junction held 0 bases outside the gene matches. The CDR3 is 14 amino acids. Per germline, CDR1 LNHDA and CDR2 SQIVND (reference sequence). The entire variable domain, with the rest obtained from reference TRBV19 and TRBJ2-2, is as follows: DGGITQSPKYLFRKEGQNVTLSCEQNLNHDAMYWYRQDPGQGLRLIYYSQIVNDFQKGDIAEGYSVSREKKESFPLTVTSAQKNPTAFYLCASSIVAGAGELFFGEGSRLTVL.